The following is a T cell receptor (beta chain) sequence with its context. Antigen: not known. This entry belongs to a study of T cells in localized non-small cell lung cancer. Study-wide points: The study detected a median roughly 56 of the top 100 tumor clones in adjacent lung. Uninvolved adjacent lung showed peak T cell clonality, exceeding tumor. Sequence data derive from only one tumor region, so heterogeneity remains possible. Those with higher blood T cell density had longer overall survival.

TCRdb keeps only in-frame clones here, not all; method: immunoSEQ multiplex PCR. The sample includes over 9,000 clones, about 85% seen only once; the top ten take over 6.5%. Per germline, CDR1 MRHNA and CDR2 SNTAGT. This CDR3 region has 15 residues. J was trimmed by 0 bases and V by 6 bases; bases with no gene match: 1. The sequence was obtained from a male donor at least 60 years old with stage III lung adenocarcinoma. Material: peripheral blood, obtained before any cancer treatment. The V and J genes are TRBV6-4 and TRBJ2-3; 12 bases are shared with TRBD2. The CDR3 here is CASRLAGGSTDTQYF. The CDR3 DNA reads TGTGCCAGCAGACTAGCGGGGGGCAGCACAGATACGCAGTATTTT.